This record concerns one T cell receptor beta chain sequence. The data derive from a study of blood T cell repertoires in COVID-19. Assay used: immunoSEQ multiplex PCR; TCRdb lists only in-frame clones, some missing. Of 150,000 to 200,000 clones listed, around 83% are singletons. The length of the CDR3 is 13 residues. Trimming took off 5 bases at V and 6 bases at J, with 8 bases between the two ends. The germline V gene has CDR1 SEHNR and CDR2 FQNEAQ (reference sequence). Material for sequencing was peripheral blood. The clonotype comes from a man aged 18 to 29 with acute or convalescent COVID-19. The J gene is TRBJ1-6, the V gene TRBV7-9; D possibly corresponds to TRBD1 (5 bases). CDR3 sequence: CASSTTVNSPLHF. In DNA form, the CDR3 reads TGTGCCAGCAGCACGACAGTTAATTCACCCCTCCACTTT.